Sequencing of this TCR beta chain was carried out in a study of response to subunit inactivated influenza vaccine. Germline values: CDR1 DFQATT, CDR2 SNEGSKA (reference sequence). V lost 1 base, J lost 0 bases, and 7 bases lay in between. This CDR3 comprises 14 residues. TCRdb re-derived calls from the RT-PCR reads in MiXCR, one entry per CDR3 protein. The table has roughly 550,000 distinct CDR3 sequences, 20% to 25% seen once. These records were also assigned to another study, of T cells expressing NK-cell markers. As that report states: Template switching by 5'RACE with UMIs generated the TCR beta cDNA. Researchers got TCR beta repertoires out of sorted CD3+CD56+NKG2C+, CD3+CD56+NKG2C- and CD3+CD56-NKG2C+ T cells. It is unclear if expanded NKG2C-expressing clones target HCMV antigens.

Sequencing used CD4+ T cells sorted from PBMCs, obtained 12 days after vaccination. V is TRBV20-1 and J is TRBJ2-1, with D unclear. The sequence derives from a man over 45 who received an inactivated influenza vaccine. This chain's CDR3 is CSARGYNSYNEQFF. The CDR3 region has the DNA TGCAGTGCTAGAGGTTATAACTCCTACAATGAGCAGTTCTTC.